The 15 T cell receptor beta chains below all came from one sample that was sequenced in a study of blood T cell repertoires in COVID-19 (TCRdb year 2020). The receptor library was made with the immunoSEQ multiplex PCR assay. TCRdb's version of the immuneACCESS table is confined to in-frame rearrangements and falls short of the full clone set. An unresolved V gene accounts for under half of the shortfall where checked; the remainder is of unknown origin. This sample lists about 380,000 clones; around 87% were detected once. The ten biggest clones cover about 1.5% of the sample. The sample taken for sequencing was PBMCs or T cells enriched from blood (not recorded which). The receptors come from a man aged 30 to 39 who had recovered from COVID-19.

This chain connects TRBV25-1 to TRBJ2-5, with a tentative D call TRBD2 (7 bases). The CDR3 spans 16 residues. Germline V CDR1 and CDR2: MGHDK, SYGVNS. Between the trimmed V and J ends, which lost 2 bases and 5 bases, there was a span of 18 bases. CDR3 sequence (DNA): TGTGCCAGCAGTGAACACCCCGGGGGGCGAGGGGAGACCCAGTACTTC. It codes for CASSEHPGGRGETQYF.

This clone was seen ten or more times. V usage is TRBV7-9 and J usage is TRBJ2-2; D might be TRBD2 (5 bases). CDR1 is SEHNR, CDR2 FQNEAQ, per germline (reference sequence). The CDR3 has 18 amino acids. The V gene lost 2 bases and the J gene lost 0 bases, with 16 bases spanning the gap. CDR3 in amino acids: CASSLTGEWTPNTGELFF. CDR3 nucleotide sequence: TGTGCCAGCAGCTTAACGGGCGAGTGGACTCCGAACACCGGGGAGCTGTTTTTT. The full variable domain, its missing parts supplied by reference TRBV7-9 and TRBJ2-2, is DTGVSQNPRHKITKRGQNVTFRCDPISEHNRLYWYRQTLGQGPEFLTYFQNEAQLEKSRLLSDRFSAERPKGSFSTLEIQRTEQGDSAMYLCASSLTGEWTPNTGELFFGEGSRLTVL.

The chain has TRBV30 and TRBJ2-2; 8 bases are shared with TRBD2. Germline CDR1 and CDR2: GTSNPN and SVGIG (reference sequence). Trimming removed 2 bases from V and 6 bases from J; junction bases left unmatched: 2. The CDR3 totals 13 residues. In nucleotides, the CDR3 is TGTGCCTGGAGTCCCGGGGGGGCCGGGGAGCTGTTTTTT. Encoded protein: CAWSPGGAGELFF.

The chain couples TRBV6-5 to TRBJ1-3; D is uncertain. CDR3 size: 16 residues. In germline, CDR1 is MNHEY, CDR2 SVGAGI. With 4 bases removed from V and 0 bases from J, the gap between germline ends came to 13 bases. CDR3 nucleotide sequence: TGTGCCAGCAGTTCTACCTATCCGAGCTCTGGAAACACCATATATTTT. Translation gives CASSSTYPSSGNTIYF.

This clone was seen once. The chain has TRBV6-2 or TRBV6-3 and TRBJ2-2; 10 nucleotides match TRBD2. The germline CDR1 and CDR2 sequences are MNHEY and SVGEGT. V lost 2 bases, J lost 2 bases, and 11 bases stayed unmatched. The CDR3 consists of 19 residues. CDR3 protein: CASSYIGSSGGVNTGELFF. The CDR3 DNA follows: TGTGCCAGCAGTTACATCGGCTCGAGCGGGGGGGTCAACACCGGGGAGCTGTTTTTT.

This clone was observed a handful of times. V is TRBV5-6 and J is TRBJ1-2; 8 bases are shared with TRBD1. With V trimmed by 4 bases and J by 4 bases, 12 bases remained unmatched. The germline CDR1 and CDR2 sequences are SGHDT and YYEEEE. This CDR3 has 16 residues. CDR3 sequence reads: CASSPRQGTLGYGYTF. CDR3 bases: TGTGCCAGCAGCCCCCGACAGGGGACGCTAGGCTATGGCTACACCTTC. The variable domain in full, with the rest retrieved from reference TRBV5-6 and TRBJ1-2, is DAGVTQSPTHLIKTRGQQVTLRCSPKSGHDTVSWYQQALGQGPQFIFQYYEEEERQRGNFPDRFSGHQFPNYSSELNVNALLLGDSALYLCASSPRQGTLGYGYTFGSGTRLTVV.

This clone was observed a few times. The chain recombines TRBV18 with TRBJ1-2, with a weak D call TRBD1 (5 bases). Germline values: CDR1 KGHSH, CDR2 LQKENI. This CDR3 contains 12 residues. V lost 3 bases, J lost 7 bases, and 9 bases lay in between. CDR3 sequence (DNA): TGTGCCAGCTCACCGGAAGGGGTTGGCTACACCTTC. Its protein is CASSPEGVGYTF.

This chain joins TRBV5-4 and TRBJ2-3; 7 bases fit TRBD1. The CDR3 contains 16 residues. The germline CDR1 and CDR2 sequences are SGHNT and YYREEE (reference sequence). V shed 4 bases, J shed 4 bases, and the junction held 12 bases outside the gene matches. The CDR3 sequence is CASSPFRQGGPDTQYF. As DNA, the CDR3 is TGTGCCAGCAGCCCCTTTAGACAGGGTGGACCAGATACGCAGTATTTT.

V and J are TRBV9 and TRBJ2-1, with a possible D match to TRBD2 (5 bases). The V end was cut by 0 bases, the J end by 9 bases, with 7 bases between. The CDR3 loop spans 12 amino acids. Germline V gives CDR1 SGDLS, CDR2 YYNGEE. The DNA for the CDR3 is TGTGCCAGCAGCGTAGATAGCGCTGAGCAGTTCTTC. It yields the protein CASSVDSAEQFF.

J is TRBJ2-3 and V is TRBV7-8; D possibly corresponds to TRBD2 (6 bases). CDR1 SGHVS and CDR2 FQNEAQ come from the germline V gene. V was pared by 0 bases and J by 5 bases, with 18 bases between. This CDR3 has 17 amino acids. The CDR3 here is CASSLALQGGKKDTQYF. CDR3 in DNA: TGTGCCAGCAGCTTAGCGTTGCAGGGAGGAAAGAAAGATACGCAGTATTTT.

CDR3 residues: CASSIREGVRGTDTQYF. The CDR3, as DNA: TGTGCCAGTAGTATAAGAGAGGGGGTTCGGGGCACAGATACGCAGTATTTT. The chain employs TRBV19 and TRBJ2-3; tentative D call: TRBD1 (6 bases). This CDR3 is built from 17 residues. Trimming took off 2 bases at V and 1 base at J, with 16 bases between the two ends. The V gene's germline CDR1 is LNHDA and CDR2 SQIVND (reference sequence).

The CDR3 nucleotides are TGTGCCAGCAGCCAAATACTGGACAGGGTGAACTATGGCTACACCTTC. Translation: CASSQILDRVNYGYTF. V usage is TRBV3-1 (or the pseudogene TRBV3-2) and J usage is TRBJ1-2; 8 positions agree with TRBD1. V shed 2 bases, J shed 2 bases, and the junction held 7 bases outside the gene matches. Germline lookup yields CDR1 LGHDT and CDR2 YNNKEL (reference sequence). The CDR3 length is 16 residues.

The V gene is TRBV7-9, the J gene TRBJ2-1; 7 nucleotides line up with TRBD2. V lost 5 bases to trimming and J lost 4 bases; unmatched junction nucleotides: 8. Per germline, CDR1 SEHNR and CDR2 FQNEAQ (reference sequence). The CDR3 loop spans 15 amino acids. CDR3 in DNA: TGTGCCAGCAGCGAACCGGGACTACCTTACAATGAGCAGTTCTTC. Amino acids: CASSEPGLPYNEQFF.

The sample holds one count of this clone. J is TRBJ1-1 and V is TRBV19, with a possible D match to TRBD1 (5 bases). The V and J ends lost 7 bases and 11 bases respectively, with 20 bases between them. Germline V gene sequence: CDR1 LNHDA, CDR2 SQIVND (reference sequence). The CDR3 totals 13 residues. The CDR3, as DNA: TGTGCCAGTAAACCCCGGGACTGGATCCGGGCTTTCTTT. Protein sequence: CASKPRDWIRAFF.

The chain links TRBV30 to TRBJ2-2; D call uncertain. Trimming removed 0 bases at V and 0 bases at J, with 14 bases between. In germline, CDR1 is GTSNPN, CDR2 SVGIG (reference sequence). The CDR3 sequence is 17 residues long. The CDR3 region is CAWSVMSRPTNTGELFF. The CDR3, as DNA: TGTGCCTGGAGTGTGATGAGCCGCCCGACGAACACCGGGGAGCTGTTTTTT.